Listed here is a single TCR beta chain. Sequenced by immunoSEQ multiplex PCR; TCRdb stores in-frame clones only, minus some. The sample lists 75,000 to 95,000 clones, 75% to 95% occurring once. This specimen comes from a study of technical replicates of blood from a handful of donors. The TCR sequence derives from a human donor in good health. Sequenced sample: T cells isolated from PBMCs.

In DNA, the CDR3 is TGCAGCGTTGTAAGGCAGGGCCACGAGCAGTACTTC. It specifies CSVVRQGHEQYF. The gene calls are TRBV29-1 and TRBJ2-7; tentative D call: TRBD1 (5 bases). The V gene lost 4 bases and the J gene lost 5 bases, with 12 bases spanning the gap. The CDR3 covers 12 residues. The V gene's germline CDR1 is SQVTM and CDR2 ANQGSEA.